Each of the 5 T cell receptor beta chains below was sequenced from the same sample in a study of T cell clones after liver transplantation. The repertoire was sequenced with immunoSEQ multiplex PCR; TCRdb's copy has only in-frame clones and lacks some. The sample yields roughly 120,000 clones, 90% seen once. The input for sequencing was CD4+ T cells from blood, taken 12 months after liver transplant. All receptors derive from a human patient who received a liver transplant. Some T cells may be the graft donor's.

The CDR3 DNA follows: TGCGCCAGCAGCCAAGAAAGGACAGAAAATTACGAGCAGTACTTC. Translation: CASSQERTENYEQYF. This chain joins TRBV4-3 and TRBJ2-7, with a possible D match to TRBD1 (6 bases). The CDR3 covers 15 residues. CDR1 and CDR2 (germline): LGHNA, YSLEER. V shed 0 bases and J shed 4 bases, with 13 bases lying between them.

V is TRBV27 and J is TRBJ2-3; D is unclear. Germline-derived CDR1 and CDR2 are MNHEY and SMNVEV (reference sequence). The CDR3 runs 13 residues. Trimming cost V 3 bases and J 4 bases, with 8 bases left between them. CDR3 amino acids: CASSFVGADTQYF. The CDR3 nucleotides are TGTGCCAGCAGTTTCGTAGGCGCAGATACGCAGTATTTT.

A few counts support this clone. The chain joins TRBV21-1 to TRBJ2-1. TRBV21-1 is a pseudogene locus. CDR3 size: 15 residues. CDR3 residues: CASSKAGGPYNEQFF. The CDR3 DNA follows: TGTGCCAGCAGCAAAGCGGGCGGACCCTACAATGAGCAGTTCTTC.

J is TRBJ2-7 and V is TRBV7-9; D gene unclear. The V end was cut by 5 bases, the J end by 3 bases, with 5 bases between. Germline loops: CDR1 SEHNR, CDR2 FQNEAQ (reference sequence). This CDR3 is built from 11 residues. The CDR3: CASSALYEQYF. The CDR3 coding sequence is TGTGCCAGCAGCGCCCTCTACGAGCAGTACTTC.

This chain uses TRBV6-4 with TRBJ2-5, with 9 bases lining up with TRBD2. The J segment lost 2 bases and the V segment lost 0 bases, leaving 7 bases of the junction unmatched. CDR1 is MRHNA and CDR2 is SNTAGT in the germline V gene. The CDR3 has 17 amino acids. In DNA form, the CDR3 reads TGTGCCAGCAGTGACTCCCGCGGTAGCGGGGGACAAGAGACCCAGTACTTC. As protein: CASSDSRGSGGQETQYF.